The 19 T cell receptor beta chains below were found in one sample sequenced in a study of T cells in Graves' hyperthyroidism and ophthalmopathy. Researchers amplified the TCR beta CDR3 regions from RNA transcripts. With the HTBI primer set, the TCR CDR3 went through a first round of RT-PCR. TCRdb reprocessed the multiplex PCR reads via MiXCR and lists one record per CDR3 protein. This table has about 280,000 distinct CDR3 sequences, less than 30% appearing once. Sample: blood. The receptor set was obtained from a man aged 40-50 years with Graves' hyperthyroidism that later progressed to Graves' ophthalmopathy.

This clonotype was detected ten times or more. The DNA for the CDR3 is TGTGCCAGCAGCCCCTCCGGGACAGGTCGCTACGAGCAGTACTTC. Its protein product is CASSPSGTGRYEQYF. This chain uses TRBV5-6 with TRBJ2-7; 8 positions agree with TRBD1. The CDR3 spans 15 residues. Germline CDR1 is SGHDT and CDR2 is YYEEEE. V was pared by 4 bases and J by 3 bases, with 9 bases of the junction left unmatched.

The CDR3, as DNA: TGTGCCAGCAGTTCCACCGGGACAGGGACTCAAGAGACCCAGTACTTC. The encoded protein is CASSSTGTGTQETQYF. V is TRBV6-2 or TRBV6-3 and J is TRBJ2-5, with 9 bases aligning to TRBD1. CDR3 length: 16 residues. Germline V gives CDR1 MNHEY, CDR2 SVGEGT. V was pared by 4 bases and J by 2 bases, with 8 bases of the junction left unmatched.

Many counts were recorded for this clonotype. The chain recombines TRBV7-3 with TRBJ1-2, with 7 bases matching TRBD1. J gave up 3 bases and V 5 bases, and 6 bases lay outside the gene matches. There are 14 residues in the CDR3. CDR1 is SGHTA and CDR2 is FQGTGA in the germline V gene. The CDR3 is CASSPNRGDYGYTF. The CDR3 DNA reads as TGTGCCAGCAGCCCTAACAGGGGTGACTATGGCTACACCTTC.

This clonotype showed up many times. CDR3 sequence reads: CASSPSAAGGVYEQYF. CDR3 nucleotides: TGTGCCAGCAGCCCCTCAGCGGCAGGGGGTGTTTACGAGCAGTACTTC. The gene calls are TRBV4-2 and TRBJ2-7, with 7 bases that match TRBD1. V dropped 4 bases and J dropped 4; count of bases not matched to a gene: 13. The germline CDR1 and CDR2 sequences are LGHNA and YNFKEQ. This CDR3 has 16 amino acids.

This clonotype was recorded many times. This chain uses TRBV19 with TRBJ1-2; 7 bases match TRBD1. After removal of 11 bases from V and 3 bases from J, the junction contained 6 bases not matched to a gene. Per germline, CDR1 LNHDA and CDR2 SQIVND (reference sequence). This CDR3 region has 12 residues. The CDR3 DNA reads as TGTGCCGGACGGACAGGATACTATGGCTACACCTTC. Protein sequence: CAGRTGYYGYTF.

This clonotype was observed many times. V gene TRBV14 combines with J gene TRBJ1-3, with a weak D call TRBD1 (5 bases). The CDR3 is 15 amino acids. The V and J ends lost 2 bases and 0 bases respectively, with 8 bases between them. CDR1 is SGHDN, CDR2 FVKESK, per germline. The DNA of the CDR3 is TGTGCCAGCAGCCAAATCCAGGGCTCTGGAAACACCATATATTTT. Its translation: CASSQIQGSGNTIYF.

This clonotype has only one observation. The chain uses TRBV20-1 and TRBJ2-7; 9 bases are a match to TRBD2. Germline values: CDR1 DFQATT, CDR2 SNEGSKA (reference sequence). CDR3 length: 19 residues. V shed 5 bases and J 0 bases; nucleotides not matched to a gene: 20. CDR3 sequence (DNA): TGCAGTGCTCCCCCCCGAACTAGCGGGCGATACCGGAGCTCCTACGAGCAGTACTTC. Amino acids: CSAPPRTSGRYRSSYEQYF.

This clonotype was found many times. The chain couples TRBV20-1 to TRBJ1-1; 8 nucleotides align to TRBD1. Trimming cost V 5 bases and J 3 bases; bases outside gene matches: 11. The length of the CDR3 is 15 residues. Germline lookup yields CDR1 DFQATT and CDR2 SNEGSKA (reference sequence). CDR3 in amino acids: CSAFDRGRGDTEAFF. The CDR3 region has the DNA TGCAGTGCTTTCGACAGGGGAAGAGGTGACACTGAAGCTTTCTTT.

This clonotype was observed at least ten times. DNA for the CDR3: TGTGCCAGCAGCTTAGGACGGGAGAACTACGAGCAGTACTTC. Its protein product is CASSLGRENYEQYF. The rearrangement links TRBV11-2 to TRBJ2-7, with D perhaps TRBD2 (6 bases). CDR1 and CDR2 from the germline V gene are SGHAT and FQNNGV. V was pared by 1 base and J by 3 bases, with 10 bases between. This CDR3 has 14 residues.

This clonotype has ten or more counts. V usage is TRBV3-1 and J usage is TRBJ1-5, with D uncertain. CDR1 LGHDT and CDR2 YNNKEL come from the germline V gene (reference sequence). The CDR3 sequence is 13 residues long. V shed 1 base and J shed 11 bases, with 12 bases lying between them. CDR3 coding DNA: TGTGCCAGCAGCCAAGGGACGACCCTGACCCAGCATTTT. This gives the protein CASSQGTTLTQHF.

V usage is TRBV28 and J usage is TRBJ2-6; 7 bases agree with TRBD1. The CDR3 totals 18 residues. V was clipped by 5 bases and J by 0 bases; unmatched bases: 10. Per germline, CDR1 MDHEN and CDR2 SYDVKM. The CDR3 loop is CASSDPGQLFSGANVLTF. The CDR3 coding sequence is TGTGCCAGCAGTGACCCGGGACAGCTCTTCTCTGGGGCCAACGTCCTGACTTTC.

This clonotype was recorded at least ten times. The rearrangement uses TRBV6-5 and TRBJ1-1, with 9 bases matching TRBD1. The germline V gene encodes CDR1 MNHEY and CDR2 SVGAGI. V shed 3 bases and J 0 bases; nucleotides not matched to a gene: 5. The CDR3 runs to 16 residues. The CDR3 bases are TGTGCCAGCAGTTATGGCGGGACAGGGATGAACACTGAAGCTTTCTTT. This sequence encodes CASSYGGTGMNTEAFF.

Many counts were recorded for this clonotype. This chain connects TRBV12-3 or TRBV12-4 to TRBJ2-7; D not certain. The CDR3 covers 13 residues. V lost 2 bases to trimming and J lost 1 base, with 6 bases between them. The CDR3 DNA sequence: TGTGCCAGCAGTTTAATTAGGTCCTACGAGCAGTACTTC. It codes for CASSLIRSYEQYF.

This clonotype was recorded many times. This chain uses TRBV12-5 with TRBJ2-7, with 9 bases identical to TRBD1. CDR3 length: 14 residues. V lost 3 bases to trimming and J lost 5 bases; unmatched junction nucleotides: 5. In germline, CDR1 is LGHNT, CDR2 FRNRAP. Here the CDR3 DNA reads TGTGCTAGTGGTTTAAGGGACAGGGCGGACGAGCAGTACTTC. It is translated as CASGLRDRADEQYF.

This clonotype came up many times. The V gene is TRBV7-6, the J gene TRBJ2-2, with D possibly called TRBD1 or TRBD2 (5 bases each). The V end was cut by 5 bases, the J end by 6 bases, with 19 bases between. This CDR3 is built from 16 residues. CDR1 and CDR2 from the germline V gene are SGHVS and FNYEAQ. The CDR3 nucleotides are TGTGCCAGCAGCCCACCGGGTTGGGGGTGGCCCGGGGAGCTGTTTTTT. Its protein is CASSPPGWGWPGELFF.

This clonotype has just a few counts. V and J are TRBV25-1 and TRBJ1-5, with TRBD1 matching over 7 bases. J lost 2 bases, V lost 6 bases, and 7 bases had no gene match. Germline CDR1 and CDR2: MGHDK and SYGVNS. The CDR3 length is 15 residues. CDR3 nucleotide sequence: TGTGCCAGCAGGACAGGGCGTTCGGGCAATCAGCCCCAGCATTTT. This translates into CASRTGRSGNQPQHF.

This clonotype was observed many times. The chain is built from TRBV7-9 and TRBJ1-5; 10 nucleotides agree with TRBD1. The trim removed 4 bases at V and 5 bases at J, leaving 5 bases unmatched. Germline lookup yields CDR1 SEHNR and CDR2 FQNEAQ (reference sequence). The CDR3 runs to 15 residues. The CDR3 bases are TGTGCCAGCAGCTCCCGGGACAGGGGCGATCAGCCCCAGCATTTT. This gives the protein CASSSRDRGDQPQHF.

The sample holds many counts of this clonotype. The chain recombines TRBV19 with TRBJ1-6, with 7 bases that match TRBD1. Germline V CDR1 and CDR2: LNHDA, SQIVND (reference sequence). Losses at the gene ends were 1 base for V and 8 bases for J; bases not matched to a gene: 8. CDR3 length: 16 residues. The DNA of the CDR3 is TGTGCCAGTAGTATAGTAGGCGGGACAGTATATTCACCCCTCCACTTT. This translates into CASSIVGGTVYSPLHF.

This clonotype was seen at least ten times. V gene TRBV12-3 or TRBV12-4 combines with J gene TRBJ2-6; D not certain. V lost 3 bases to trimming and J lost 2 bases, with 5 bases between them. CDR3 size: 14 residues. CDR3 DNA sequence: TGTGCCAGCAGTTTGAGAACTGGGGCCAACGTCCTGACTTTC. Translated, it gives CASSLRTGANVLTF.